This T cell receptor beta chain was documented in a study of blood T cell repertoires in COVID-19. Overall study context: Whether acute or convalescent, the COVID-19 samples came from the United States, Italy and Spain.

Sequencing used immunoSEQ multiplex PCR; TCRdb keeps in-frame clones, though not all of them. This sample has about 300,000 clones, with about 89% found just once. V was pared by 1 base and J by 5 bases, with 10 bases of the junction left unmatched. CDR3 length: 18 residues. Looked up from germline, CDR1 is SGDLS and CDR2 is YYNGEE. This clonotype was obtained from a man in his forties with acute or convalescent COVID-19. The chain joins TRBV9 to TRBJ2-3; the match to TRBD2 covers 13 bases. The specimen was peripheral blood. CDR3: CASSVTLGLAGERDTQYF. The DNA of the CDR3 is TGTGCCAGCAGCGTAACCTTAGGACTAGCGGGGGAAAGAGATACGCAGTATTTT.